This entry lists 25 T cell receptor beta chains sequenced from one sample in a study of breast tumors, draining lymph nodes, adjacent tissues. From the multiplex PCR reads, TCRdb called clonotypes with MiXCR, one entry per CDR3 protein. The table shows fewer than 250,000 distinct CDR3 sequences, with around 32% occurring only once. Samples came from axillary lymph nodes draining the breast cancer. Material: axillary lymph node tissue. Receptors originate from a female donor with breast cancer. Some clones in this sample may be carry-over from other donors' samples.

This clonotype was counted ten times or more. The V gene is TRBV5-5, the J gene TRBJ2-7; TRBD1 agrees at 8 bases. Losses at the gene ends were 0 bases for V and 2 bases for J; bases not matched to a gene: 4. Germline CDR1 is SGHKS and CDR2 is YYEKEE (reference sequence). This CDR3 contains 15 residues. The CDR3 protein is CASSLGQGLPYEQYF. The CDR3 DNA reads TGTGCCAGCAGCTTGGGACAGGGGTTACCCTACGAGCAGTACTTC. The full variable domain, completed using reference TRBV5-5 and TRBJ2-7, is DAGVTQSPTHLIKTRGQQVTLRCSPISGHKSVSWYQQVLGQGPQFIFQYYEKEERGRGNFPDRFSARQFPNYSSELNVNALLLGDSALYLCASSLGQGLPYEQYFGPGTRLTVT.

This clonotype has at least ten counts. This chain connects TRBV7-2 to TRBJ2-1, with TRBD2 identical over 14 bases. The J segment lost 9 bases and the V segment lost 5 bases, leaving 9 bases of the junction unmatched. The CDR3 consists of 16 residues. CDR1 and CDR2 (germline): SGHTA, FQGNSA. CDR3 sequence: CASSPRTSGRLAEQFF. In DNA, the CDR3 is TGTGCCAGCAGCCCCCGGACTAGCGGGAGGCTCGCTGAGCAGTTCTTC.

This clonotype has a count of ten or more. The genes are TRBV19 and TRBJ2-1; D is undetermined. From germline, CDR1 is LNHDA and CDR2 SQIVND (reference sequence). The CDR3 runs 13 residues. V was trimmed by 1 base and J by 4 bases, leaving 5 bases between them. CDR3 sequence reads: CASSIALYNEQFF. The CDR3 DNA is TGTGCCAGTAGTATAGCTTTATACAATGAGCAGTTCTTC.

As concerns this clonotype: Just one base apart from a much larger clone, this may be a read error. The chain is built from TRBV11-2 and TRBJ2-2, with D unclear. Germline assignment: CDR1 SGHAT and CDR2 FQNNGV. The CDR3 length is 13 residues. CDR3 in amino acids: CASSASNTAELFF. Here the CDR3 DNA reads TGTGCCAGCAGCGCATCCAACACCGCGGAGCTGTTTTTT.

CDR3 sequence (DNA): TGTGCCAGCAGTTTCACCGGCGGGACTAGCGGGACAAACAATGAGCAGTTCTTC. This codes for CASSFTGGTSGTNNEQFF. This rearrangement joins TRBV12-3 or TRBV12-4 to TRBJ2-1; 13 bases map to TRBD2. V was clipped by 3 bases and J by 5 bases; unmatched bases: 10. CDR3 length: 18 residues.

This clonotype was observed many times. The V and J genes are TRBV7-2 and TRBJ1-5, with D maybe TRBD1 (6 bases). Looked up from germline, CDR1 is SGHTA and CDR2 is FQGNSA. V lost 0 bases and J lost 7, with 13 bases in between. CDR3 length equals 15 residues. As DNA, the CDR3 is TGTGCCAGCAGCTTAGCGCCGGGGGGCGGGCAGCCCCAGCATTTT. This sequence encodes CASSLAPGGGQPQHF.

At least ten counts were recorded for this clonotype. A single base separates this from a much larger clone, so it may be a read error. V is TRBV20-1 and J is TRBJ2-5; D possibly corresponds to TRBD1 (6 bases). The ends were cut back, 0 bases at V and 7 bases at J, with 15 bases in the middle. The CDR3 totals 14 residues. Germline V CDR1 and CDR2: DFQATT, SNEGSKA (reference sequence). This CDR3 reads CSARDLQGGATQYF. The CDR3 DNA is TGCAGTGCTAGAGACCTACAGGGTGGGGCGACCCAGTACTTC.

This clonotype was detected once. Here the CDR3 DNA reads TGTGCCATCAGGGGCTTGGGACAAGAGACCCAGTACTTC. This gives the protein CAIRGLGQETQYF. The V call is TRBV25-1, the J call TRBJ2-5; D is possibly TRBD1 (6 bases). The germline V gene has CDR1 MGHDK and CDR2 SYGVNS. The CDR3 spans 13 residues. With 10 bases removed from V and 2 bases from J, the gap between germline ends came to 14 bases.

This clonotype was observed at least ten times. The chain is built from TRBV5-7 and TRBJ2-7; a possible D gene is TRBD1 (6 bases). TRBV5-7 is an ORF; its function is uncertain. The CDR3 has 15 residues. V gave up 0 bases and J gave up 1 base, with 11 bases separating them. The CDR3 spells CASSLARGKSYEQYF. For the CDR3, the DNA is TGTGCCAGCAGCTTGGCCAGGGGAAAATCCTACGAGCAGTACTTC.

This clonotype was picked up many times. V usage is TRBV7-2 and J usage is TRBJ1-2; no reliable D call. The CDR3 is 14 residues long. The V end lost 2 bases, the J end lost 0 bases, and 7 bases lay between the germline ends. Looked up from germline, CDR1 is SGHTA and CDR2 is FQGNSA. CDR3 coding DNA: TGTGCCAGCAGCTTATCCCGTTCTAACTATGGCTACACCTTC. Encoded protein: CASSLSRSNYGYTF. Based on the CDR3 plus reference TRBV7-2 and TRBJ1-2, the full variable domain is GAGVSQSPSNKVTEKGKDVELRCDPISGHTALYWYRQSLGQGLEFLIYFQGNSAPDKSGLPSDRFSAERTGGSVSTLTIQRTQQEDSAVYLCASSLSRSNYGYTFGSGTRLTVV.

The genes are TRBV5-8 and TRBJ2-1; D unresolved. The CDR3 covers 11 residues. CDR1 and CDR2 (germline): SGHTS, YDEGEE. With 4 bases removed from V and 10 bases from J, the gap between germline ends came to 9 bases. The chain's CDR3 is CASSPSWEQFF. In DNA, the CDR3 is TGTGCCAGCAGCCCCTCGTGGGAGCAGTTCTTC.

This clonotype has at least ten counts. This chain uses TRBV7-3 with TRBJ2-6, with TRBD1 matching 8 bases. The junction had 3 bases not matched to a gene; V was cut back by 2 bases and J by 0 bases. Germline values: CDR1 SGHTA, CDR2 FQGTGA. This CDR3 has 17 amino acids. The CDR3 DNA reads as TGTGCCAGCAGCTTAGGACAGGGCAGCTCTGGGGCCAACGTCCTGACTTTC. This translates into CASSLGQGSSGANVLTF.

This clonotype came up many times. The chain links TRBV30 to TRBJ2-3; tentative D call: TRBD2 (6 bases). The germline V gene encodes CDR1 GTSNPN and CDR2 SVGIG (reference sequence). The CDR3 is 13 residues long. Trimming cost V 3 bases and J 3 bases, with 10 bases left between them. In DNA form, the CDR3 reads TGTGCCTGGAGGCGTGGAGGGACAGATACGCAGTATTTT. This encodes CAWRRGGTDTQYF.

This chain connects TRBV2 to TRBJ1-2, with D unclear. In germline, CDR1 is SNHLY, CDR2 FYNNEI. The V end lost 8 bases, the J end lost 8 bases, and 12 bases lay between the germline ends. The CDR3 loop spans 11 amino acids. The CDR3 coding sequence is TGTGCCAGCCTGACCGGTCGGGGCTACACCTTC. Residues: CASLTGRGYTF.

The table lists this clonotype with many counts. The chain employs TRBV18 and TRBJ1-2; D is unclear. V was cut by 3 bases and J by 4 bases, with 15 bases left in between. Germline V gene lookup returns CDR1 KGHSH and CDR2 LQKENI. CDR3 length equals 15 residues. The CDR3 coding sequence is TGTGCCAGCTCACCTGCCCCGAGTCCTTTCTATGGCTACACCTTC. It encodes CASSPAPSPFYGYTF.

This clonotype came up many times. This rearrangement joins TRBV29-1 to TRBJ1-4; TRBD1 matches at 7 bases. Germline CDR1 SQVTM, CDR2 ANQGSEA. The CDR3 has 13 amino acids. V lost 6 bases to trimming and J lost 4 bases; unmatched junction nucleotides: 5. The chain's CDR3 is CSVRGQDNEKLFF. The CDR3 coding sequence is TGCAGCGTCCGTGGACAGGATAATGAAAAACTGTTTTTT.

This clonotype was detected ten times or more. The rearrangement links TRBV9 to TRBJ2-3, with 9 bases matching TRBD2. Germline assignment: CDR1 SGDLS and CDR2 YYNGEE. V lost 1 base to trimming and J lost 2 bases; unmatched junction nucleotides: 2. There are 15 residues in the CDR3. CDR3 sequence reads: CASSVLAGSTDTQYF. CDR3 nucleotide sequence: TGTGCCAGCAGCGTACTAGCGGGGTCCACAGATACGCAGTATTTT.

The chain links TRBV2 to TRBJ1-5; D not certain. Germline V gives CDR1 SNHLY, CDR2 FYNNEI. The CDR3 sequence is 14 residues long. Trimming took 1 base from V and 4 from J, leaving 8 bases between them. CDR3 sequence reads: CASSEGPANQPQHF. Here the CDR3 DNA reads TGTGCCAGCAGTGAAGGACCGGCGAATCAGCCCCAGCATTTT.

This clonotype was seen many times. The chain is built from TRBV7-9 and TRBJ2-3; weak D call: TRBD2 (5 bases). Germline values: CDR1 SEHNR, CDR2 FQNEAQ (reference sequence). The CDR3 runs to 16 residues. Trimming stripped 1 base from V and 3 bases from J, with 14 bases between. The CDR3 loop is CASSLDLGGMTDTQYF. For the CDR3, the DNA is TGTGCCAGCAGCTTAGATCTAGGAGGTATGACAGATACGCAGTATTTT.

This clonotype occurred many times. CDR3 in amino acids: CASSPFGRQGYTF. The CDR3 DNA reads TGTGCCAGCAGCCCATTCGGTCGGCAGGGCTACACCTTC. This chain links TRBV12-3 or TRBV12-4 with TRBJ1-2; the D is unclear. Trimming removed 6 bases from V and 8 bases from J, with 16 bases in between. There are 13 residues in the CDR3.

This rearrangement joins TRBV11-2 to TRBJ1-2; a weak D match, TRBD1 (5 bases). The CDR3 spans 12 residues. Trimming took 5 bases from V and 6 from J, leaving 10 bases between them. The germline V gene encodes CDR1 SGHAT and CDR2 FQNNGV. The CDR3 DNA reads TGTGCCAGCAGCCTGGGACGGGATGGCTACACCTTC. It yields the protein CASSLGRDGYTF.

This clonotype was seen at least ten times. V and J are TRBV6-4 and TRBJ1-3; 7 nucleotides align to TRBD1. This CDR3 is 13 amino acids long. V lost 10 bases and J lost 0; bases outside the gene matches: 3. Per the germline V gene, CDR1 is MRHNA and CDR2 is SNTAGT. This chain's CDR3 is CAKDRSSGNTIYF. The CDR3 DNA follows: TGTGCCAAGGACAGGAGCTCTGGAAACACCATATATTTT.

This rearrangement joins TRBV4-1 to TRBJ1-3; D call uncertain. V was clipped by 2 bases and J by 9 bases, with 11 bases between them. The CDR3 has 13 amino acids. CDR1 MGHRA and CDR2 YSYEKL come from the germline V gene. CDR3 sequence: CASSQWALTTIYF. The CDR3 coding sequence is TGCGCCAGCAGCCAATGGGCCCTAACCACCATATATTTT.

There are many counts of this clonotype. The J gene is TRBJ2-1, the V gene TRBV3-1; TRBD2 matches 8 bases. The V gene's germline CDR1 is LGHDT and CDR2 YNNKEL (reference sequence). The V and J ends lost 6 bases and 6 bases, in that order; junction bases with no gene match: 10. The CDR3 loop spans 15 amino acids. The CDR3 loop is CASRLVASGGNEQFF. CDR3 nucleotides: TGTGCCAGCAGACTTGTGGCGAGCGGGGGCAATGAGCAGTTCTTC.

There are many counts of this clonotype. This chain connects TRBV5-1 to TRBJ2-3; TRBD2 agrees at 11 bases. This CDR3 is built from 18 residues. V shed 0 bases and J 2 bases; nucleotides not matched to a gene: 8. Germline CDR1 and CDR2: SGHRS and YFSETQ. CDR3 sequence reads: CASSLDSGRVTITDTQYF. The CDR3 nucleotides are TGCGCCAGCAGCTTGGATAGCGGGAGGGTTACGATCACAGATACGCAGTATTTT.